This T cell receptor (beta chain) was observed in a study of CD8+CD57+ T cells in acquired aplastic anemia. Those patients picked for sequencing had displayed CD8+CD57+ cell expansion on flow cytometry. All patients were therapy-naive when blood was sampled. Both TCR beta VDJ combination and CDR3 sequence profiling were carried out. Genomic DNA was the template for this profiling. TCRdb re-called the reads through MiXCR, storing one row per CDR3 protein. Of some 150,000 distinct CDR3 sequences in the sample, 71% were seen once. The TCR sequence derives from a human donor with aplastic anemia. The sequencing sample was made of sorted CD4+, CD8+, or CD8+CD57+ T cells (not recorded which) from PBMCs.

The CDR3 reads CASSWGQGTYEQYF. DNA of the CDR3: TGCGCCAGCAGCTGGGGACAGGGAACCTACGAGCAGTACTTC. J is TRBJ2-7 and V is TRBV4-3; TRBD1 agrees at 9 bases. CDR3 size: 14 residues. Germline V lookup: CDR1 LGHNA, CDR2 YSLEER. J was trimmed by 2 bases and V by 5 bases; bases with no gene match: 4.